The 27 T cell receptor beta chains below come from one sample, sequenced in a study of post-analysis software for immune sequencing data. These receptors are not linked to any known antigen. Study conclusions and caveats: When patients were compared with controls, about 5 TRBV segments were more frequent, TRBV5-6, TRBV5-1 and TRBV20-1 among them.

Sequencing libraries made from TCR beta cDNA carried unique molecular identifiers. Using its own MiXCR run on the PCR reads, TCRdb lists one record per CDR3 protein. Of hundreds of thousands of distinct CDR3 sequences listed, 30% were seen once; the top ten hold more than 0.55%. The sequencing sample was made of blood. Every receptor here comes from a girl aged 10 to 17 with multiple sclerosis.

This clonotype has more than one count but fewer than ten. The genes are TRBV28 and TRBJ2-7, with D possibly matching TRBD2 (6 bases). Germline loops: CDR1 MDHEN, CDR2 SYDVKM. The CDR3 is made up of 13 amino acids. Trimming left V 6 bases short and J 5 bases short, with 14 bases between. The DNA of the CDR3 is TGTGCCAGCAGCCCCGTAGGAGGGCACGAGCAGTACTTC. Translating it yields CASSPVGGHEQYF.

In its sample, this clonotype was seen a few times. CDR3 nucleotides: TGTGCCAGCAGTGGATGGTCTAGCGGGATTGTTGAGCAGTTCTTC. This gives the protein CASSGWSSGIVEQFF. This chain links TRBV2 with TRBJ2-1; TRBD2 agrees at 9 bases. The CDR3 runs to 15 residues. With 4 bases clipped from V and 9 bases from J, the junction kept 10 bases outside the gene matches. Germline V gene lookup returns CDR1 SNHLY and CDR2 FYNNEI. Based on the CDR3 plus reference TRBV2 and TRBJ2-1, the full variable domain is EPEVTQTPSHQVTQMGQEVILRCVPISNHLYFYWYRQILGQKVEFLVSFYNNEISEKSEIFDDQFSVERPDGSNFTLKIRSTKLEDSAMYFCASSGWSSGIVEQFFGPGTRLTVL.

The chain has TRBV27 and TRBJ2-3, with D possibly matching TRBD2 (5 bases). V shed 3 bases and J shed 4 bases, with 8 bases lying between them. This CDR3 region has 13 residues. From germline, CDR1 is MNHEY and CDR2 SMNVEV (reference sequence). The CDR3 region has the DNA TGTGCCAGCAGTTTGTGGGGAGCAGATACGCAGTATTTT. Translated, it gives CASSLWGADTQYF.

This clonotype was recorded at least ten times. J is TRBJ2-1 and V is TRBV6-5; 9 nucleotides align to TRBD1. The CDR3 loop spans 14 amino acids. Germline V gene sequence: CDR1 MNHEY, CDR2 SVGAGI. Losses at the gene ends were 5 bases for V and 7 bases for J; bases not matched to a gene: 6. The CDR3 nucleotides are TGTGCCAGCAGTAAATCCGGGACAGGGAATGAGCAGTTCTTC. Encoded protein: CASSKSGTGNEQFF.

The chain joins TRBV5-1 to TRBJ1-6, with D possibly being TRBD1 (6 bases). The germline V and J ends were trimmed by 0 bases and 5 bases, with 12 bases remaining between them. Germline loops: CDR1 SGHRS, CDR2 YFSETQ. CDR3 length equals 16 residues. DNA of the CDR3: TGCGCCAGCAGCTTGGGCCCCACAGGGAATAATTCACCCCTCCACTTT. It codes for CASSLGPTGNNSPLHF.

Regarding this clonotype: The junction and the germline gene differ at one end; a read error may be behind it. The chain carries TRBV7-2 and TRBJ2-5; no definite D call. The CDR3 is 13 amino acids. Germline values: CDR1 SGHTA, CDR2 FQGNSA. The CDR3 nucleotides read TGTGCCATCAGCTTATCCTACCAAGAGACCCAGTACTTC. Translation: CAISLSYQETQYF. Combining the CDR3 with reference TRBV7-2 and TRBJ2-5 gives the whole variable domain GAGVSQSPSNKVTEKGKDVELRCDPISGHTALYWYRQSLGQGLEFLIYFQGNSAPDKSGLPSDRFSAERTGGSVSTLTIQRTQQEDSAVYLCAISLSYQETQYFGPGTRLLVL.

V usage is TRBV20-1 and J usage is TRBJ1-2; the D gene is possibly TRBD1 (5 bases). The CDR3 is 11 residues long. Germline CDR1 reads DFQATT; CDR2 reads SNEGSKA (reference sequence). CDR3 coding DNA: TGCATGCCCCGGGGCGGCTATGGCTACACCTTC. Translated, it gives CMPRGGYGYTF.

DNA for the CDR3: TGTGCCAGCAGCCGGATAACAGGGGAAGAGACCCAGTACTTC. It is translated as CASSRITGEETQYF. The chain couples TRBV5-4 to TRBJ2-7, with 7 positions matching TRBD1. The J call is in doubt because the DNA end fits TRBJ2-5 better. The CDR3 totals 14 residues. CDR1 and CDR2 (germline): SGHNT, YYREEE (reference sequence).

The rearrangement uses TRBV28 and TRBJ2-7; TRBD1 matches at 10 bases. This CDR3 region has 14 residues. Germline V gives CDR1 MDHEN, CDR2 SYDVKM. V dropped 3 bases and J dropped 6; count of bases not matched to a gene: 5. The CDR3 DNA is TGTGCCAGCAGTTTGGGACAGGGGAGTACCGAGCAGTACGTC. Its translation is CASSLGQGSTEQYV.

The rearrangement joins TRBV29-1 to TRBJ2-5; tentative D call: TRBD1 (5 bases). Germline V gene sequence: CDR1 SQVTM, CDR2 ANQGSEA. This CDR3 comprises 12 residues. V was cut by 6 bases and J by 4 bases, with 12 bases left in between. CDR3 sequence reads: CSVDQGGETQYF. CDR3 sequence (DNA): TGCAGCGTAGATCAGGGTGGAGAGACCCAGTACTTC.

The rearrangement links TRBV20-1 to TRBJ1-2; 7 nucleotides align to TRBD1. The CDR3 length is 13 residues. The trim removed 6 bases at V and 8 bases at J, leaving 12 bases unmatched. Germline assignment: CDR1 DFQATT and CDR2 SNEGSKA (reference sequence). The CDR3 sequence is CSAQGQAPWGYTF. Here the CDR3 DNA reads TGCAGTGCCCAAGGACAGGCCCCCTGGGGCTACACCTTC.

Worth noting for this clonotype: One end of the junction fails to match germline, which may point to a read error. The chain recombines TRBV7-9 with TRBJ2-7; possibly TRBD2 for D (7 bases). Germline CDR1 is SEHNR and CDR2 is FQNEAQ (reference sequence). The CDR3 is 15 amino acids. The CDR3 nucleotides are TGTACCAGCAGCCCCAGGGGACTATCTGACTACGAGCAGTACTTC. Translated, it gives CTSSPRGLSDYEQYF.

This clonotype appeared a few times. The chain uses TRBV20-1 and TRBJ1-1; D is unclear. Trimming stripped 0 bases from V and 1 base from J, with 15 bases between. This CDR3 has 16 amino acids. CDR1 DFQATT and CDR2 SNEGSKA come from the germline V gene (reference sequence). Written as DNA, the CDR3 is TGCAGTGCTAGAGATAGTGATAGGGCAGCGAACACTGAAGCTTTCTTT. Translated: CSARDSDRAANTEAFF.

This clonotype was seen many times. The V call is TRBV5-1, the J call TRBJ2-7, with unresolved D. V was shortened by 1 base and J by 2 bases, with 13 bases between the two germline ends. Germline-derived CDR1 and CDR2 are SGHRS and YFSETQ. The length of the CDR3 is 15 residues. This CDR3 is CASSLSSGPAYEQYF. The CDR3 DNA reads TGCGCCAGCAGCTTGAGTTCCGGACCGGCCTACGAGCAGTACTTC.

The rearrangement uses TRBV20-1 and TRBJ2-7; D not resolved. The DNA end lines up better with TRBJ2-5; the J call may be wrong. This CDR3 region has 12 residues. CDR1 DFQATT and CDR2 SNEGSKA come from the germline V gene (reference sequence). The CDR3 DNA reads TGCAGTGCTCCCGACTTACTTGAGACCCAGTACTTC. Protein: CSAPDLLETQYF.

This clonotype was picked up a small number of times. The V call is TRBV7-2, the J call TRBJ2-1; tentative D call: TRBD2 (7 bases). The CDR3 runs 15 residues. V shed 0 bases and J shed 4 bases, with 10 bases lying between them. CDR1 and CDR2 from the germline V gene are SGHTA and FQGNSA. The CDR3 nucleotides are TGTGCCAGCAGCTTAGCGGGGGGGCGATACAATGAGCAGTTCTTC. Translation gives CASSLAGGRYNEQFF. The full variable domain, with the rest looked up from reference TRBV7-2 and TRBJ2-1, is GAGVSQSPSNKVTEKGKDVELRCDPISGHTALYWYRQSLGQGLEFLIYFQGNSAPDKSGLPSDRFSAERTGGSVSTLTIQRTQQEDSAVYLCASSLAGGRYNEQFFGPGTRLTVL.

As DNA, the CDR3 is TGTGCCAGCAGTTACTCGCCTCAGGGACAAAATGAGCAGTTCTTC. This translates into CASSYSPQGQNEQFF. The chain links TRBV6-5 to TRBJ2-1; D may be TRBD1 (6 bases). V lost 0 bases, J lost 7 bases, and 13 bases lay in between. Germline lookup yields CDR1 MNHEY and CDR2 SVGAGI. CDR3 length: 15 amino acids.

The J gene is TRBJ1-2, the V gene TRBV20-1; possibly TRBD1 for D (6 bases). The V and J ends lost 0 bases and 3 bases respectively, with 20 bases between them. The CDR3 has 17 amino acids. Germline values: CDR1 DFQATT, CDR2 SNEGSKA (reference sequence). The CDR3 region is CSARDRGQGIYYYGYTF. The CDR3 bases are TGCAGTGCTAGAGATCGGGGCCAGGGGATTTATTACTATGGCTACACCTTC.

Details on this clonotype: Being one base from a much bigger clone, this may be a read error. The chain recombines TRBV10-3 with TRBJ2-7; D uncertain. CDR3 length equals 11 residues. Looked up from germline, CDR1 is ENHRY and CDR2 is SYGVKD. Trimming removed 3 bases at V and 2 bases at J, with 2 bases between. CDR3 sequence reads: CAISDAYEQYF. The CDR3 DNA follows: TGTGCCATCAGTGACGCCTACGAGCAGTACTTC.

The chain is built from TRBV7-2 and TRBJ2-3; D could derive from TRBD1 or TRBD2 (5 bases each). The germline gives CDR1 SGHTA, CDR2 FQGNSA. This CDR3 has 14 amino acids. V was cut by 4 bases and J by 2 bases, with 10 bases left in between. In nucleotides, the CDR3 is TGTGCCAGCAGCTCGGGACCTCCCACAGATACGCAGTATTTT. This codes for CASSSGPPTDTQYF. The full variable domain, completed using reference TRBV7-2 and TRBJ2-3, is GAGVSQSPSNKVTEKGKDVELRCDPISGHTALYWYRQSLGQGLEFLIYFQGNSAPDKSGLPSDRFSAERTGGSVSTLTIQRTQQEDSAVYLCASSSGPPTDTQYFGPGTRLTVL.

The genes are TRBV5-1 and TRBJ1-4; D unclear. Germline V CDR1 and CDR2: SGHRS, YFSETQ. V dropped 4 bases and J dropped 5 bases, with 15 bases sitting between them. This CDR3 has 15 residues. The CDR3 nucleotides are TGCGCCAGCAGCGGTTGGGTAGGAGGGAATGAAAAACTGTTTTTT. Its protein product is CASSGWVGGNEKLFF.

This clonotype was detected a few times. The rearrangement uses TRBV12-3 or TRBV12-4 and TRBJ1-5; TRBD1 might be the D (6 bases). Trimming shortened V by 6 bases and J by 4 bases, and 16 bases separated the two germline ends. The CDR3 totals 15 residues. The CDR3 sequence: CASSPMGQGNQPQHF. The CDR3 region has the DNA TGTGCCAGCAGCCCAATGGGGCAGGGGAATCAGCCCCAGCATTTT.

The J gene is TRBJ2-7, the V gene TRBV7-8; D not certain. With 0 bases removed from V and 2 bases from J, the gap between germline ends came to 8 bases. This CDR3 has 14 residues. Germline assignment: CDR1 SGHVS and CDR2 FQNEAQ. The CDR3 DNA follows: TGTGCCAGCAGCTTAGCGACGAGAACCTACGAGCAGTACTTC. It yields the protein CASSLATRTYEQYF.

This chain's CDR3 is CASRGQGHQPQHF. The DNA for the CDR3 is TGTGCCAGCAGAGGACAGGGTCATCAGCCCCAGCATTTT. The J gene is TRBJ1-5, the V gene TRBV6-1; 8 bases fit TRBD1. V shed 6 bases, J shed 5 bases, and the junction held 3 bases outside the gene matches. Germline V gene lookup returns CDR1 MNHNS and CDR2 SASEGT. The CDR3 totals 13 residues.

V gene TRBV6-2 or TRBV6-3 combines with J gene TRBJ2-3, with D uncertain. This CDR3 has 11 residues. The V gene lost 7 bases and the J gene lost 2 bases, with 4 bases spanning the gap. Per germline, CDR1 MNHEY and CDR2 SVGEGT. The CDR3 region has the DNA TGTGCCAGCAAATACACAGATACGCAGTATTTT. Translated, it gives CASKYTDTQYF.

The V call is TRBV5-1, the J call TRBJ2-1, with TRBD1 matching 7 bases. This CDR3 spans 14 amino acids. Germline V gene sequence: CDR1 SGHRS, CDR2 YFSETQ. J gave up 12 bases and V 0 bases, and 9 bases lay outside the gene matches. CDR3: CASSLGPNRDRQFF. As DNA, the CDR3 is TGCGCCAGCAGCTTGGGCCCCAATCGGGACAGGCAGTTCTTC.

A few counts support this clonotype. The chain uses TRBV9 and TRBJ2-7; 7 bases agree with TRBD2. V was pared by 0 bases and J by 3 bases, with 9 bases of the junction left unmatched. The CDR3 length is 16 residues. Looked up from germline, CDR1 is SGDLS and CDR2 is YYNGEE. The CDR3 DNA reads as TGTGCCAGCAGCGTAGGTGAATTAGCGGGTCGCTACGAGCAGTACTTC. Translated: CASSVGELAGRYEQYF.